What follows are 14 T cell receptor beta chains derived from one specimen sequenced in a study of T cells in localized non-small cell lung cancer (dated by TCRdb to between 2020 and 2021). The library was produced with the immunoSEQ multiplex PCR assay. Not all clones reach the TCRdb copy of this immuneACCESS table, which keeps in-frame sequences only. Checked studies attribute under half of the gap to unresolved V genes and leave the rest unexplained. In this sample the table shows approximately 7,100 clones, 90% to 95% of which occur a single time. Of the sample, over 3.5% falls within the top ten clones. The source material was peripheral blood mononuclear cells, sampled before any cancer treatment. These receptors were obtained from a male donor aged 60 or older with stage II lung adenocarcinoma.

The CDR3 region is CASSDDPWTASTDTQYF. CDR3 DNA sequence: TGCGCCAGCAGCGATGACCCCTGGACAGCTAGCACAGATACGCAGTATTTT. The chain combines TRBV5-1 with TRBJ2-3; D perhaps matches TRBD1 (6 bases). The CDR3 is 17 residues long. With 4 bases removed from V and 0 bases from J, the gap between germline ends came to 18 bases. Germline V gene sequence: CDR1 SGHRS, CDR2 YFSETQ.

The rearrangement joins TRBV4-1 to TRBJ2-7, with a possible D match to TRBD2 (5 bases). The CDR3 has 11 residues. The germline CDR1 and CDR2 sequences are MGHRA and YSYEKL. Trimming stripped 6 bases from V and 2 bases from J, with 5 bases between. CDR3 nucleotide sequence: TGCGCCAGCAGGGGAGCCTACGAGCAGTACTTC. It yields the protein CASRGAYEQYF.

This chain links TRBV6-5 with TRBJ2-7, with TRBD2 identical over 9 bases. V lost 2 bases to trimming and J lost 2 bases; unmatched junction nucleotides: 7. Germline assignment: CDR1 MNHEY and CDR2 SVGAGI. CDR3 length equals 16 residues. CDR3 coding DNA: TGTGCCAGCAGTTACGCAAGCGGGGGGCTCCCCTACGAGCAGTACTTC. It specifies CASSYASGGLPYEQYF.

This chain joins TRBV2 and TRBJ1-2; no reliable D call. V lost 4 bases and J lost 8, with 11 bases in between. Germline V gene lookup returns CDR1 SNHLY and CDR2 FYNNEI. The CDR3 has 12 amino acids. The CDR3 bases are TGTGCCAGCAGTGTTGGAAGAGGGGGCTACACCTTC. The encoded protein is CASSVGRGGYTF.

The chain uses TRBV7-2 and TRBJ2-1, with 7 bases fitting TRBD2. The CDR3 contains 14 residues. Losses at the gene ends were 5 bases for V and 6 bases for J; bases not matched to a gene: 7. CDR1 and CDR2 (germline): SGHTA, FQGNSA. The CDR3 sequence: CASSGRLARNEQFF. The CDR3 coding sequence is TGTGCCAGCAGCGGTAGACTAGCACGCAATGAGCAGTTCTTC.

In this sample, this clone turned up once. The chain links TRBV6-5 to TRBJ2-5, with 10 bases that match TRBD2. Germline CDR1 MNHEY, CDR2 SVGAGI. The ends lost 4 bases at V and 1 base at J; junction bases unmatched: 6. The CDR3 is 16 residues long. The CDR3 DNA reads TGTGCCAGCAGTTTCTTAGTAGCGGGAGGCCAAGAGACCCAGTACTTC. This sequence encodes CASSFLVAGGQETQYF.

This CDR3 is CASSPPTGWNEQYF. In nucleotides, the CDR3 is TGTGCCAGCTCACCTCCGACAGGGTGGAACGAGCAGTACTTC. The rearrangement links TRBV18 to TRBJ2-7; 7 bases line up with TRBD1. Looked up from germline, CDR1 is KGHSH and CDR2 is LQKENI. V shed 3 bases and J 5 bases; nucleotides not matched to a gene: 7. The CDR3 has 14 amino acids.

The chain joins TRBV27 to TRBJ1-2; 7 nucleotides match TRBD1. The V gene's germline CDR1 is MNHEY and CDR2 SMNVEV (reference sequence). V shed 2 bases, J shed 7 bases, and the junction held 4 bases outside the gene matches. CDR3 length: 13 amino acids. In DNA form, the CDR3 reads TGTGCCAGCAGTTTAACACAGGGGAGTGGCTACACCTTC. Encoded protein: CASSLTQGSGYTF.

This sequence joins TRBV27 and TRBJ2-1; perhaps D is TRBD1 or TRBD2 (6 bases each). The CDR3 spans 15 residues. Deletions cut 3 bases from V and 7 bases from J, with 16 bases between. The germline V gene encodes CDR1 MNHEY and CDR2 SMNVEV (reference sequence). CDR3 sequence: CASSLALGGTNEQFF. The DNA for the CDR3 is TGTGCCAGCAGTTTGGCTTTGGGGGGCACAAATGAGCAGTTCTTC.

The chain has TRBV5-4 and TRBJ1-2; D is possibly TRBD1 (6 bases). Germline V CDR1 and CDR2: SGHNT, YYREEE (reference sequence). Trimming removed 4 bases from V and 8 bases from J, with 12 bases in between. This CDR3 comprises 12 residues. Here the CDR3 reads CASSTGQKGYTF. In nucleotides, the CDR3 is TGTGCCAGCAGCACGGGACAAAAAGGCTACACCTTC.

The chain joins TRBV6-1 to TRBJ1-1; D unclear. The CDR3 length is 16 residues. The germline V gene has CDR1 MNHNS and CDR2 SASEGT. V lost 0 bases and J 1 base, leaving 12 bases between the germline ends. CDR3 DNA: TGTGCCAGCAGTGAAGCCCCCCCGCCCCCGAACACTGAAGCTTTCTTT. It translates to CASSEAPPPPNTEAFF.

The chain is built from TRBV6-6 and TRBJ2-7, with 8 positions matching TRBD2. The V and J ends lost 6 bases and 3 bases, in that order; junction bases with no gene match: 7. Germline V CDR1 and CDR2: MNHNY, SVGAGI (reference sequence). CDR3 length equals 14 residues. CDR3 sequence: CASSLAGNSYEQYF. DNA for the CDR3: TGTGCCAGCAGCTTAGCGGGGAACAGCTACGAGCAGTACTTC.

The chain links TRBV29-1 to TRBJ1-2; 8 nucleotides agree with TRBD1. The V gene's germline CDR1 is SQVTM and CDR2 ANQGSEA. This CDR3 spans 15 amino acids. J was trimmed by 7 bases and V by 4 bases; bases with no gene match: 14. CDR3 sequence reads: CSVVPGQGIYGGYTF. The CDR3 DNA reads as TGCAGCGTTGTCCCTGGACAGGGTATTTACGGTGGCTACACCTTC.

The chain has TRBV5-4 and TRBJ2-2; D is unclear. The germline CDR1 and CDR2 sequences are SGHNT and YYREEE (reference sequence). This CDR3 comprises 15 residues. The V end was cut by 4 bases, the J end by 6 bases, with 16 bases between. This CDR3 reads CASSTQTSSAGELFF. In DNA, the CDR3 is TGTGCCAGCAGCACTCAGACCTCGTCGGCCGGGGAGCTGTTTTTT.